Listed below are T cell receptor beta chains from one sample, sequenced in a study of cytomegalovirus exposure and HLA in healthy donors. Only in-frame clones appear in the TCRdb table, and some are missing; sequencing was by immunoSEQ multiplex PCR. The repertoire holds approximately 130,000 clones, with roughly 80% as singletons. Sequencing was performed on PBMCs. The source of these receptors is a man aged 25-45 years in good health and CMV-seronegative. The CDR3 runs from the conserved cysteine through the conserved F or W. The D gene is left open where the match is weak. A clone size is listed for some rows: how often the clone was seen (once, few, many), or a class if it is expanded.

v_gene	d_gene	j_gene	abundance	CDR3nt	CDR3aa
TRBV10-1	TRBD1	TRBJ2-7	-	TGCGCCAGCAGTGAGGGACAGGGGGTGGGACGCTACGAGCAGTACTTC	CASSEGQGVGRYEQYF
TRBV19	TRBD2	TRBJ2-5	few	TGTGCCAGTAGTAACTGGCGGGGGGGCCGTGAGACCCAGTACTTC	CASSNWRGGRETQYF
TRBV4-2	-	TRBJ2-7	-	TGTGCCAGCAGCCAACAAGGGGCGGGGTACGAGCAGTACTTC	CASSQQGAGYEQYF
TRBV4-1	TRBD1	TRBJ1-5	-	TGCGCCAGCAGCCAAGACCGACTCGGGACAGTTAGCAATCAGCCCCAGCATTTT	CASSQDRLGTVSNQPQHF
TRBV13	-	TRBJ1-2	-	TGTGCCAGCAGCTTTACAGCAGGGGACTATGGCTACACCTTC	CASSFTAGDYGYTF
TRBV5-1	-	TRBJ2-7	-	TGCGCCAGCAGCTTGGGTACAGGGGGAGGGGAGCAGTACTTC	CASSLGTGGGEQYF
TRBV27	TRBD2	TRBJ2-1	-	TGTGCCAGCAGTTTACTAGCGGGAGCATGGAATGAGCAGTTCTTC	CASSLLAGAWNEQFF
TRBV6-1	TRBD1	TRBJ2-7	few	TGTGCCAGCAGGGAAACAGGGGGCGGCGAGCAGTACTTC	CASRETGGGEQYF
TRBV14	TRBD1	TRBJ1-1	-	TGTGCCAGCAGCGGGGGACAGGGGAACACTGAAGCTTTCTTT	CASSGGQGNTEAFF
TRBV6-5	-	TRBJ1-6	-	TGTGCCAGCAGTCCCGGCGGGGCTCGGAATTCACCCCTCCACTTT	CASSPGGARNSPLHF
TRBV15	-	TRBJ2-2	-	TGTGCCACCAGCGAGGGAGACACCGGGGAGCTGTTTTTT	CATSEGDTGELFF
TRBV5-1	TRBD1	TRBJ1-2	-	TGCGCCAGCAGCTTGGTGAGGGACAGGGATGGCTACACCTTC	CASSLVRDRDGYTF
TRBV6-4	-	TRBJ2-1	-	TGTGCCAGCAGTGACTCAAGGGGCCGCTACAATGAGCAGTTCTTC	CASSDSRGRYNEQFF
TRBV28	TRBD2	TRBJ2-7	once	TGTGCCAGCAGTCCCGGGACTAGCGGGATGACGTACTACGAGCAGTACTTC	CASSPGTSGMTYYEQYF
TRBV18	-	TRBJ2-3	-	TGTGCCAGCTCACGGACTCAGGGAAGCGGGGATACGCAGTATTTT	CASSRTQGSGDTQYF
TRBV15	TRBD2	TRBJ2-7	-	TGTGCCACCAGCAGACTCGGGACTAGCGGGAGTTACGAGCAGTACTTC	CATSRLGTSGSYEQYF
TRBV30	-	TRBJ2-2	-	TGTGCCTGGAGTGTAGGAGGGCCGAACACCGGGGAGCTGTTTTTT	CAWSVGGPNTGELFF
TRBV5-4	-	TRBJ2-1	-	TGTGCCAGCAGCTTAGACGGGAGCTCCTACAATGAGCAGTTCTTC	CASSLDGSSYNEQFF